Following are 32 T cell receptor beta chains from one sample sequenced in a study of CD8 T cells in Susac syndrome. Reverse transcription of roughly 0.5 to 1 ug RNA was carried out with random hexamers. Using its own MiXCR run on the immunoSEQ multiplex PCR reads, TCRdb lists one record per CDR3 protein. The sample has around 200,000 distinct CDR3 sequences, about 93% seen once. Sequencing was performed on CD8+ T cells from PBMCs. The source of these receptors is a human donor with multiple sclerosis.

The chain uses TRBV7-8 and TRBJ2-7; 7 bases fit TRBD2. Germline V gene sequence: CDR1 SGHVS, CDR2 FQNEAQ. V shed 5 bases and J 2 bases; nucleotides not matched to a gene: 12. The CDR3 runs to 16 residues. The DNA for the CDR3 is TGTGCCAGCAGCCTCTCCGACTCGGGGGGAGCCTACGAGCAGTACTTC. Its protein product is CASSLSDSGGAYEQYF.

This chain links TRBV18 with TRBJ1-2; D gene uncertain. V lost 2 bases and J 6 bases, leaving 7 bases between the germline ends. Germline CDR1 reads KGHSH; CDR2 reads LQKENI. The CDR3 has 12 residues. The CDR3 reads CASSPSPDGYTF. As DNA, the CDR3 is TGTGCCAGCTCACCAAGTCCGGATGGCTACACCTTC.

The chain combines TRBV12-3 or TRBV12-4 with TRBJ2-4; TRBD2 agrees at 16 bases. This CDR3 region has 17 residues. J lost 9 bases, V lost 3 bases, and 8 bases had no gene match. The CDR3 DNA sequence: TGTGCCAGCAGTTTCGGGGGACTAGCGGGAGGGCGGGTCATTCAGTACTTC. Translation: CASSFGGLAGGRVIQYF.

CDR3 protein: CASSSLPGNQPQHF. The CDR3 bases are TGTGCCAGCAGCTCCCTCCCGGGCAATCAGCCCCAGCATTTT. The chain is built from TRBV7-8 and TRBJ1-5; D gene uncertain. V lost 4 bases and J lost 2, with 9 bases in between. This CDR3 has 14 residues. Germline V CDR1 and CDR2: SGHVS, FQNEAQ.

The CDR3 protein is CSARTSDSNEQFF. CDR3 sequence (DNA): TGCAGCGCCCGGACTAGCGACTCAAATGAGCAGTTCTTC. The chain is built from TRBV29-1 and TRBJ2-1; TRBD2 aligns across 9 bases. The CDR3 runs to 13 residues. V lost 7 bases, J lost 7 bases, and 8 bases stayed unmatched. Germline-derived CDR1 and CDR2 are SQVTM and ANQGSEA.

This clonotype was counted a few times. V gene TRBV7-2 combines with J gene TRBJ2-3; 10 bases are a match to TRBD2. This CDR3 is 15 amino acids long. Germline values: CDR1 SGHTA, CDR2 FQGNSA. Losses at the gene ends were 4 bases for V and 3 bases for J; bases not matched to a gene: 4. The CDR3 DNA is TGTGCCAGCAGCTCCCTAGCGGGAGTGACAGATACGCAGTATTTT. It translates to CASSSLAGVTDTQYF.

The genes are TRBV14 and TRBJ1-3; D unclear. The V and J ends lost 0 bases and 0 bases respectively, with 3 bases between them. The CDR3 is 14 residues long. Germline assignment: CDR1 SGHDN and CDR2 FVKESK. The CDR3 is CASSQDPSGNTIYF. CDR3 DNA sequence: TGTGCCAGCAGCCAAGATCCCTCTGGAAACACCATATATTTT.

The rearrangement joins TRBV20-1 to TRBJ1-2; D unclear. CDR1 DFQATT and CDR2 SNEGSKA come from the germline V gene (reference sequence). V gave up 4 bases and J gave up 8 bases, with 11 bases separating them. There are 11 residues in the CDR3. The CDR3 loop is CSAKALRGYTF. The CDR3 DNA is TGCAGTGCTAAAGCATTAAGGGGCTACACCTTC.

The chain couples TRBV11-2 to TRBJ2-7; 8 nucleotides agree with TRBD1. The CDR3 totals 14 residues. Germline V lookup: CDR1 SGHAT, CDR2 FQNNGV. Unmatched junction bases numbered 7, after V lost 6 bases and J lost 3 bases. The CDR3 loop reads CASSLTGGDYEQYF. The CDR3 DNA reads TGTGCCAGCAGTCTTACAGGGGGTGACTACGAGCAGTACTTC.

This chain uses TRBV5-1 with TRBJ1-2; the match to TRBD1 covers 9 bases. The junction had 5 bases not matched to a gene; V was cut back by 0 bases and J by 5 bases. The CDR3 has 15 amino acids. In germline, CDR1 is SGHRS, CDR2 YFSETQ. In DNA, the CDR3 is TGCGCCAGCAGCTTGGGGACAGGGGACCCTTATGGCTACACCTTC. Protein product: CASSLGTGDPYGYTF.

This chain links TRBV27 with TRBJ1-5; D ambiguous. V shed 2 bases and J shed 3 bases, with 11 bases lying between them. The CDR3 consists of 15 residues. CDR1 MNHEY and CDR2 SMNVEV come from the germline V gene (reference sequence). CDR3 residues: CASSLSSSTNQPQHF. CDR3 DNA sequence: TGTGCCAGCAGTTTAAGTTCCTCGACCAATCAGCCCCAGCATTTT.

CDR3 amino acids: CASSSLWGSTGELFF. Here the CDR3 DNA reads TGTGCCAGCAGCTCCCTTTGGGGGTCCACCGGGGAGCTGTTTTTT. The rearrangement links TRBV11-2 to TRBJ2-2; D is possibly TRBD1 or TRBD2 (5 bases each). The CDR3 contains 15 residues. CDR1 SGHAT and CDR2 FQNNGV come from the germline V gene. Deletions cut 4 bases from V and 4 bases from J, with 13 bases between.

The chain joins TRBV5-6 to TRBJ2-5, with 7 positions matching TRBD1. The CDR3 is 13 amino acids. V dropped 4 bases and J dropped 2; count of bases not matched to a gene: 2. CDR1 is SGHDT, CDR2 YYEEEE, per germline. The CDR3 loop reads CASSRDRQETQYF. In nucleotides, the CDR3 is TGTGCCAGCAGCCGGGACAGACAAGAGACCCAGTACTTC.

The chain uses TRBV28 and TRBJ2-3; TRBD2 is a possible D gene (6 bases). Trimming took off 3 bases at V and 0 bases at J, with 7 bases between the two ends. The CDR3 contains 14 residues. Germline V CDR1 and CDR2: MDHEN, SYDVKM. The CDR3 coding sequence is TGTGCCAGCAGTTTGGGGACTAGCACAGATACGCAGTATTTT. This encodes CASSLGTSTDTQYF.

The gene calls are TRBV19 and TRBJ1-1; D is uncertain. Germline V lookup: CDR1 LNHDA, CDR2 SQIVND (reference sequence). CDR3 size: 16 residues. The V end lost 1 base, the J end lost 0 bases, and 12 bases lay between the germline ends. The CDR3 bases are TGTGCCAGTAGTATAGGCTCAGGAGTAATGAACACTGAAGCTTTCTTT. It encodes CASSIGSGVMNTEAFF.

This chain joins TRBV24-1 and TRBJ2-3, with a weak D call TRBD2 (6 bases). Trimming left V 3 bases short and J 7 bases short, with 10 bases between. CDR1 KGHDR and CDR2 SFDVKD come from the germline V gene. The CDR3 is 13 amino acids. The CDR3 DNA reads TGTGCCACCAGTGATAGGGACTCCCATACGCAGTATTTT. Protein: CATSDRDSHTQYF.

This clonotype turned up a few times. At one boundary the junction diverges from the germline segment, which might be a read error. The J gene is TRBJ1-6, the V gene TRBV10-3; TRBD1 is a possible D gene (5 bases). The germline V gene encodes CDR1 ENHRY and CDR2 SYGVKD. This CDR3 has 15 residues. CDR3 region: CAISAQGYIDSPLHF. The DNA for the CDR3 is TGTGCCATCAGTGCCCAGGGATATATTGATTCACCCCTCCATTTT.

This clonotype is a singleton in its sample. This sequence joins TRBV24-1 and TRBJ2-1; TRBD2 is a possible D gene (6 bases). CDR1 is KGHDR, CDR2 SFDVKD, per germline. Trimming pared 3 bases from V and 5 bases from J, leaving 25 bases between. The CDR3 consists of 19 residues. The CDR3 DNA reads TGTGCCACCAGTGATACTAGGGCCCTCGCAGCTCCGGGGGACAATGAGCAGTTCTTC. This encodes CATSDTRALAAPGDNEQFF.

This chain links TRBV9 with TRBJ2-5, with 9 bases lining up with TRBD1. The CDR3 loop spans 14 amino acids. Trimming cost V 3 bases and J 7 bases; bases outside gene matches: 7. Germline V lookup: CDR1 SGDLS, CDR2 YYNGEE. CDR3 bases: TGTGCCAGCAGCGGAGGGACAGGGCCTTCGACCCAGTACTTC. It codes for CASSGGTGPSTQYF.

V is TRBV4-1 and J is TRBJ2-7, with a weak D call TRBD1 (7 bases). The CDR3 extends over 16 amino acids. V lost 4 bases to trimming and J lost 4 bases, with 20 bases between them. Germline V gene data show CDR1 as MGHRA and CDR2 as YSYEKL. The CDR3 coding sequence is TGCGCCAGCAGCCTTGACAGGGAGGAGGGTCTATACGAGCAGTACTTC. This codes for CASSLDREEGLYEQYF.

This chain's CDR3 is CASSLPFGGAESYNEQFF. The CDR3 coding sequence is TGTGCCAGCAGCCTCCCTTTCGGTGGTGCGGAATCCTACAATGAGCAGTTCTTC. The chain recombines TRBV3-1 with TRBJ2-1, with D unresolved. Per germline, CDR1 LGHDT and CDR2 YNNKEL (reference sequence). The length of the CDR3 is 18 residues. Trimming pared 4 bases from V and 1 base from J, leaving 20 bases between.

The chain joins TRBV23-1 to TRBJ1-2, with 10 bases lining up with TRBD1. TRBV23-1 is an ORF for which the function is uncertain. The CDR3 runs 21 residues. V dropped 1 base and J dropped 8; count of bases not matched to a gene: 25. The CDR3 DNA sequence: TGCGCCAGCAGTCAATACCGGGACAGGGGCCTTTTCTTCTTCTGGCTAGGCGGCTACACCTTC. Translating gives CASSQYRDRGLFFFWLGGYTF.

The chain employs TRBV7-9 and TRBJ1-2; 9 nucleotides align to TRBD1. Trimming took 4 bases from V and 3 from J; bases not matched to a gene: 3. Germline CDR1 and CDR2: SEHNR and FQNEAQ (reference sequence). The CDR3 length is 14 residues. This chain's CDR3 is CASSSGQGDYGYTF. For the CDR3, the DNA is TGTGCCAGCAGCTCGGGACAGGGTGACTATGGCTACACCTTC.

The J gene is TRBJ1-3, the V gene TRBV4-3; 7 bases map to TRBD1. The V gene end was trimmed by 1 base and the J gene end by 2 bases; junction bases not matched to a gene: 5. The CDR3 has 16 residues. The germline V gene has CDR1 LGHNA and CDR2 YSLEER. CDR3 loop: CASSQGQGYAGNTIYF. As DNA, the CDR3 is TGCGCCAGCAGCCAAGGACAGGGTTACGCTGGAAACACCATATATTTT.

This clonotype came up once. The gene calls are TRBV3-1 and TRBJ2-3, with D uncertain. In germline, CDR1 is LGHDT, CDR2 YNNKEL (reference sequence). The CDR3 runs to 15 residues. Trimming removed 2 bases at V and 3 bases at J, with 12 bases between. The CDR3: CASSQSGPATDTQYF. In nucleotides, the CDR3 is TGTGCCAGCAGCCAATCCGGCCCAGCTACAGATACGCAGTATTTT.

The genes are TRBV2 and TRBJ1-2; 10 bases map to TRBD1. The length of the CDR3 is 14 residues. The V gene's germline CDR1 is SNHLY and CDR2 FYNNEI. V lost 6 bases and J lost 8; bases outside the gene matches: 9. The CDR3 protein is CASRETGGAGGYTF. For the CDR3, the DNA is TGTGCCAGCAGGGAGACAGGGGGCGCGGGAGGCTACACCTTC.

This clonotype occurred once. The chain joins TRBV3-1 to TRBJ1-1; the match to TRBD1 covers 9 bases. The CDR3 contains 17 residues. The V gene end was trimmed by 6 bases and the J gene end by 0 bases; junction bases not matched to a gene: 11. The germline gives CDR1 LGHDT, CDR2 YNNKEL (reference sequence). The DNA of the CDR3 is TGTGCCAGCAGAAAGACGGGACAGGGTGGGATGAACACTGAAGCTTTCTTT. It encodes CASRKTGQGGMNTEAFF.

The rearrangement joins TRBV27 to TRBJ2-7, with TRBD2 matching over 7 bases. The CDR3 is 12 residues long. V shed 6 bases and J 7 bases; nucleotides not matched to a gene: 6. Germline V gene sequence: CDR1 MNHEY, CDR2 SMNVEV (reference sequence). CDR3 nucleotides: TGTGCCAGCAGGGGGGGGATGGGGGAGCAGTACTTC. As protein: CASRGGMGEQYF.

V is TRBV5-1 and J is TRBJ1-1, with unresolved D. Germline V gene lookup returns CDR1 SGHRS and CDR2 YFSETQ. This CDR3 contains 15 residues. With 4 bases removed from V and 3 bases from J, the gap between germline ends came to 16 bases. In DNA, the CDR3 is TGCGCCAGCAGCCCAGGTGAATGGGTGGACACTGAAGCTTTCTTT. Translated: CASSPGEWVDTEAFF.

V is TRBV13 and J is TRBJ2-5; D is tentatively TRBD1 or TRBD2 (6 bases each). This CDR3 has 15 residues. Trimming removed 0 bases from V and 5 bases from J, with 13 bases in between. Germline V gene sequence: CDR1 PRHDT, CDR2 FYEKMQ (reference sequence). CDR3 protein: CASSLGLGGRETQYF. DNA of the CDR3: TGTGCCAGCAGCTTAGGCCTCGGGGGCCGGGAGACCCAGTACTTC.

This clonotype was found a few times. This chain uses TRBV19 with TRBJ2-7; 7 bases map to TRBD2. From germline, CDR1 is LNHDA and CDR2 SQIVND (reference sequence). CDR3 length: 14 residues. J gave up 2 bases and V 3 bases, and 4 bases lay outside the gene matches. This CDR3 is CASSIGGRAYEQYF. The CDR3 DNA sequence: TGTGCCAGTAGTATCGGAGGGAGGGCCTACGAGCAGTACTTC.

Only one count was recorded for this clonotype. The chain couples TRBV9 to TRBJ2-1; D possibly corresponds to TRBD2 (5 bases). Germline values: CDR1 SGDLS, CDR2 YYNGEE. V dropped 3 bases and J dropped 3 bases, with 7 bases sitting between them. The length of the CDR3 is 13 residues. CDR3 DNA sequence: TGTGCCAGCAGCGCCCGGGACTACAATGAGCAGTTCTTC. It translates to CASSARDYNEQFF.